This T cell receptor (beta chain) was retrieved from a study of cytomegalovirus exposure and HLA in healthy donors. This CDR3 has 15 residues. CDR1 and CDR2 from the germline V gene are SGHRS and YFSETQ. The V and J ends lost 4 bases and 5 bases respectively, with 18 bases between them. The primer mix had 60 Vbeta and 13 Jbeta primers. Sequencing was performed with immunoSEQ multiplex PCR; in TCRdb, only in-frame clones are kept and a portion is missing. This table has some 200,000 clones, 60% to 80% appearing once. The chain employs TRBV5-1 and TRBJ1-2; D is possibly TRBD1 (6 bases). The receptor was isolated from a man between 18 and 35 years old in good health and CMV-seronegative. The material sequenced was PBMCs. The CDR3 bases are TGCGCCAGCAGCCAACAACCGGACAGCCGATATGGCTACACCTTC. Translated: CASSQQPDSRYGYTF.